The 14 T cell receptor beta chains below come from one sample, sequenced in a study of blood T cell repertoires in COVID-19 (dated by TCRdb to about 2020). Receptor amplification or capture employed the immunoSEQ multiplex PCR assay. Here the immuneACCESS table is served through TCRdb, limited to in-frame sequences with V and J called. Missing clones are a known gap in these copies; in checked studies unresolved V genes cover under half, and the rest lacks a known reason. This sample has about 120,000 clones in its table, and over 75% of those were observed once. The top ten hold around 30% of the sample. Sample: peripheral blood. These TCRs come from a man aged 65-85 years with active or convalescent COVID-19.

The rearrangement uses TRBV27 and TRBJ2-1, with 13 bases lining up with TRBD2. CDR3 length equals 18 residues. Per the germline V gene, CDR1 is MNHEY and CDR2 is SMNVEV (reference sequence). Trimming cost V 2 bases and J 4 bases; bases outside gene matches: 8. In nucleotides, the CDR3 is TGTGCCAGCAGTTTAGGACTAGCGGGAGTCATAGGATACAATGAGCAGTTCTTC. It translates to CASSLGLAGVIGYNEQFF.

The chain is built from TRBV12-3 or TRBV12-4 and TRBJ2-7; 7 bases are a match to TRBD2. V was clipped by 6 bases and J by 5 bases; unmatched bases: 4. The CDR3 consists of 12 residues. CDR3 bases: TGTGCCAGCAGAGAAGCGGGAAACGAGCAGTACTTC. This sequence encodes CASREAGNEQYF.

The chain couples TRBV19 to TRBJ1-4, with D possibly TRBD1 on 5 matching bases. The CDR3 length is 15 residues. CDR1 and CDR2 (germline): LNHDA, SQIVND (reference sequence). Trimming cost V 3 bases and J 7 bases, with 15 bases left between them. The CDR3 DNA follows: TGTGCCAGTAGTATCGGGTGGGGGGTCGTTGAAAAACTGTTTTTT. The encoded protein is CASSIGWGVVEKLFF.

The gene calls are TRBV9 and TRBJ2-7; 10 positions agree with TRBD1. The V gene's germline CDR1 is SGDLS and CDR2 YYNGEE. V shed 0 bases and J 3 bases; nucleotides not matched to a gene: 6. This CDR3 is built from 16 residues. This chain's CDR3 is CASSVGGGDRGYEQYF. DNA for the CDR3: TGTGCCAGCAGCGTAGGTGGGGGGGACAGGGGCTACGAGCAGTACTTC.

The chain recombines TRBV10-3 with TRBJ1-1, with 8 positions matching TRBD1. J was trimmed by 3 bases and V by 5 bases; bases with no gene match: 2. The CDR3 contains 13 residues. The germline V gene encodes CDR1 ENHRY and CDR2 SYGVKD. CDR3 coding DNA: TGTGCCATCAGTTTACAGGGGGACACTGAAGCTTTCTTT. Protein: CAISLQGDTEAFF.

The chain joins TRBV7-9 to TRBJ1-2; tentatively, D is TRBD1 (6 bases). V shed 2 bases and J shed 2 bases, with 12 bases lying between them. Germline V lookup: CDR1 SEHNR, CDR2 FQNEAQ (reference sequence). The CDR3 contains 15 residues. Here the CDR3 reads CASSLSGDANYGYTF. CDR3 in DNA: TGTGCCAGCAGCTTATCAGGGGATGCCAACTATGGCTACACCTTC.

The CDR3 spells CASSPRVQSEAFF. Here the CDR3 DNA reads TGTGCCAGCAGCCCCCGGGTCCAGAGTGAAGCTTTCTTT. This chain connects TRBV7-9 to TRBJ1-1; no clear D gene. Germline CDR1 is SEHNR and CDR2 is FQNEAQ (reference sequence). Trimming removed 5 bases at V and 7 bases at J, with 14 bases between. The CDR3 covers 13 residues.

The CDR3 sequence: CASVQGAGTDTQYF. In DNA form, the CDR3 reads TGTGCCAGCGTCCAGGGGGCTGGGACAGATACGCAGTATTTT. This chain links TRBV7-9 with TRBJ2-3; 8 nucleotides line up with TRBD1. V trimming: 8 bases; J trimming: 3 bases; junction bases outside the gene matches: 7. From germline, CDR1 is SEHNR and CDR2 FQNEAQ (reference sequence). The CDR3 runs to 14 residues.

This clone was seen just once. This rearrangement joins TRBV5-1 to TRBJ1-4; 8 nucleotides line up with TRBD1. V was pared by 4 bases and J by 6 bases, with 8 bases of the junction left unmatched. Per the germline V gene, CDR1 is SGHRS and CDR2 is YFSETQ. The CDR3 runs to 15 residues. The CDR3 loop reads CASSPGQGEDEKLFF. The CDR3 DNA reads as TGCGCCAGCAGCCCTGGACAGGGAGAAGATGAAAAACTGTTTTTT.

CDR3 bases: TGTGCCAGCTCACCGTTCCGGGACAGCGGGAATTCACCCCTCCACTTT. Its protein product is CASSPFRDSGNSPLHF. The chain carries TRBV18 and TRBJ1-6; 7 bases agree with TRBD1. CDR1 and CDR2 from the germline V gene are KGHSH and LQKENI. V was pared by 3 bases and J by 7 bases, with 9 bases of the junction left unmatched. The CDR3 runs to 16 residues.

The chain is built from TRBV6-5 and TRBJ1-2; 9 bases match TRBD1. CDR3 length: 15 residues. Germline CDR1 MNHEY, CDR2 SVGAGI. The ends lost 6 bases at V and 4 bases at J; junction bases unmatched: 9. The CDR3 DNA sequence: TGTGCCAGCAGCCCATCTCTGACAGGGGGCTATGGCTACACCTTC. Translating it yields CASSPSLTGGYGYTF.

The rearrangement uses TRBV19 and TRBJ1-2, with D possibly matching TRBD1 (6 bases). From germline, CDR1 is LNHDA and CDR2 SQIVND (reference sequence). V lost 4 bases to trimming and J lost 2 bases, with 20 bases between them. The CDR3 runs 17 residues. CDR3 sequence (DNA): TGTGCCAGTAGTACCCCGAACAACAGGGTTCCCAACTATGGCTACACCTTC. Translating it yields CASSTPNNRVPNYGYTF.

The chain combines TRBV28 with TRBJ2-7; TRBD1 might be the D (5 bases). The CDR3 is 13 amino acids. Looked up from germline, CDR1 is MDHEN and CDR2 is SYDVKM. The germline V and J ends were trimmed by 4 bases and 3 bases, with 10 bases remaining between them. The CDR3 reads CASSSGHNYEQYF. The CDR3 nucleotides are TGTGCCAGCAGTTCCGGACACAACTACGAGCAGTACTTC.

V is TRBV11-2 and J is TRBJ2-3; 7 bases map to TRBD1. Per the germline V gene, CDR1 is SGHAT and CDR2 is FQNNGV. Unmatched junction bases numbered 10, after V lost 5 bases and J lost 2 bases. CDR3 size: 16 residues. CDR3 protein: CASSPTGVVYTDTQYF. The DNA for the CDR3 is TGTGCCAGCAGCCCAACAGGGGTGGTATACACAGATACGCAGTATTTT.